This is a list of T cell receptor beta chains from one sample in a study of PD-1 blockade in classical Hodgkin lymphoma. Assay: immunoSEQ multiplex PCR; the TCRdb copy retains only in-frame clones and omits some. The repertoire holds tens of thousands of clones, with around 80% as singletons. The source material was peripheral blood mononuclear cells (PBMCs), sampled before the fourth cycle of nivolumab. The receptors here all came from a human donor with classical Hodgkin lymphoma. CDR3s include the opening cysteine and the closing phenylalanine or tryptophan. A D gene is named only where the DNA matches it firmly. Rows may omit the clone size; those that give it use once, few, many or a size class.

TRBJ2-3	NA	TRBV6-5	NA	CASSSPVGTQYF	TGTGCCAGCAGTTCCCCAGTCGGTACGCAGTATTTT
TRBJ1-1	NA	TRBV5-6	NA	CASSLLGTEAFF	TGTGCCAGCAGCTTGCTTGGCACTGAAGCTTTCTTT
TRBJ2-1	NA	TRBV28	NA	CAGSLVLIGQFF	TGTGCCGGCAGTTTAGTATTGATAGGGCAGTTCTTC
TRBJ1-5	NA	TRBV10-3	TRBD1	CAISESTGGREPQHF	TGTGCCATCAGTGAGTCCACAGGGGGCCGTGAGCCCCAGCATTTT
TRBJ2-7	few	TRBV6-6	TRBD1	CASSYGTGVYEQYF	TGTGCCAGCAGTTACGGGACAGGAGTCTACGAGCAGTACTTC
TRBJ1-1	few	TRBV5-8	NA	CASSLWAVEAFF	TGTGCCAGCAGCTTGTGGGCAGTTGAAGCTTTCTTT
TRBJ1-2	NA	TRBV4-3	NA	CASSQQTDNYGYTF	TGCGCCAGCAGCCAACAAACGGACAACTATGGCTACACCTTC
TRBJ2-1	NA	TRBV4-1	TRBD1	CASSQVQGAMVNEQFF	TGCGCCAGCAGCCAAGTGCAGGGGGCGATGGTCAATGAGCAGTTCTTC
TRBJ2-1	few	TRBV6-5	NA	CASSYRPYHNEQFF	TGTGCCAGCAGTTACAGACCGTACCACAATGAGCAGTTCTTC
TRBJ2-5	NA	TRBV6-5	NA	CASSLRGSQYF	TGTGCCAGCAGTTTGAGGGGGTCCCAGTACTTC
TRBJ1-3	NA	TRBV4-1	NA	CASSQGVSGRGGNTIYF	TGCGCCAGCAGCCAAGGGGTCAGCGGGCGCGGTGGAAACACCATATATTTT
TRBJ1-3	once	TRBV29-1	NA	CSVGLDSSGNTIYF	TGCAGCGTTGGACTGGACAGCTCTGGAAACACCATATATTTT
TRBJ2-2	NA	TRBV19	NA	CASSQGYFTGELFF	TGTGCCAGTAGCCAGGGCTACTTCACCGGGGAGCTGTTTTTT
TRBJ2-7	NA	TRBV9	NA	CASSVVGSCYEQYF	TGTGCCAGCAGCGTAGTGGGATCCTGCTACGAGCAGTACTTC
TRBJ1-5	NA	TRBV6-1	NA	CASSVSPQSNQPQHF	TGTGCCAGCAGTGTGTCTCCGCAGAGCAATCAGCCCCAGCATTTT
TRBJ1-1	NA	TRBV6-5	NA	CASSREGEAFF	TGTGCCAGCAGCCGGGAGGGTGAAGCTTTCTTT
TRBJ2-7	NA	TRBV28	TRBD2	CASMRERPSYEQYF	TGTGCCTCAATGCGGGAGCGACCCTCCTACGAGCAGTACTTC
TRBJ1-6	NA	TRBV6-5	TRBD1	CASTRDRGSSPLHF	TGTGCCAGCACCCGGGACAGGGGCAGTTCACCCCTCCACTTT
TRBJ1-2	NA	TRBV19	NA	CASSTFTGGYGYTF	TGTGCCAGTAGTACTTTTACAGGAGGATATGGCTACACCTTC
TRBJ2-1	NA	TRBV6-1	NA	CASSDWYWTYNEQFF	TGTGCCAGCAGTGATTGGTACTGGACCTACAATGAGCAGTTCTTC
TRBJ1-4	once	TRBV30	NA	CAWSVLHTTNEKLFF	TGTGCCTGGAGTGTACTCCATACAACTAATGAAAAACTGTTTTTT
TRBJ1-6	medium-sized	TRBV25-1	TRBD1	CASRAGTGVSSYNSPLHF	TGTGCCAGCAGGGCCGGGACAGGGGTGTCCTCCTATAATTCACCCCTCCACTTT
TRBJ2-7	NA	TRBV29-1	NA	CSVEDLRQTPFSYEQYF	TGCAGCGTTGAAGATCTTAGGCAAACTCCTTTCTCCTACGAGCAGTACTTC
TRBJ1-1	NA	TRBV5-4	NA	CASSIAPGETNTEAFF	TGTGCCAGCAGCATTGCTCCAGGGGAGACGAACACTGAAGCTTTCTTT
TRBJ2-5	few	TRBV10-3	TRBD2	CAISGSGGAETQYF	TGTGCCATCAGTGGTAGCGGGGGGGCGGAGACCCAGTACTTC
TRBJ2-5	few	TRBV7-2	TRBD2	CASSFGGGSETQYF	TGTGCCAGCAGCTTTGGCGGGGGGTCAGAGACCCAGTACTTC
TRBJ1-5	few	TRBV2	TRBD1	CASRWDRLVDQPQHF	TGTGCCAGCAGGTGGGACAGGCTTGTGGATCAGCCCCAGCATTTT
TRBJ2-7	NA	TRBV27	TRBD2	CASSAGWSGLAGYEQYF	TGTGCCAGCAGTGCCGGTTGGAGCGGGCTAGCGGGTTACGAGCAGTACTTC
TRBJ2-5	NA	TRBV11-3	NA	CASRGDQETQYF	TGTGCCAGCCGGGGAGACCAAGAGACCCAGTACTTC
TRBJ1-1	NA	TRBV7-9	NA	CASSLVRMDTEAFF	TGTGCCAGCAGCTTAGTCCGAATGGACACTGAAGCTTTCTTT
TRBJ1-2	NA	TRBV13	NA	CASSRTNREIYGYTF	TGTGCCAGCAGCCGAACCAACAGGGAAATCTATGGCTACACCTTC
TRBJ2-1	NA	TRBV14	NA	CASSQAGRAYNEQFF	TGTGCCAGCAGCCAAGCAGGCAGGGCCTACAATGAGCAGTTCTTC
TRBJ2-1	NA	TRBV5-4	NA	CASSFRVGSNEQFF	TGTGCCAGCAGCTTTCGAGTGGGGTCCAATGAGCAGTTCTTC
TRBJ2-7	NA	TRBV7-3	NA	CASSPPINEQYF	TGTGCCAGCAGCCCCCCGATTAACGAGCAGTACTTC
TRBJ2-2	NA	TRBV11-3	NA	CASSPGQGGTGELFF	TGTGCCAGCAGCCCGGGGCAGGGTGGGACCGGGGAGCTGTTTTTT
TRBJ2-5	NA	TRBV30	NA	CAWSVRQGGQETQYF	TGTGCCTGGAGTGTACGTCAGGGGGGACAAGAGACCCAGTACTTC
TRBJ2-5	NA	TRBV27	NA	CASSSATALRWGQETQYF	TGTGCCAGCAGTTCAGCCACCGCGCTCCGGTGGGGGCAAGAGACCCAGTACTTC
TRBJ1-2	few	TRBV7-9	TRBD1	CASSLTGGDGYTF	TGTGCCAGCAGCTTAACAGGGGGCGATGGCTACACCTTC
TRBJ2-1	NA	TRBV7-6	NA	CASSSPGPYNEQFF	TGTGCCAGCAGCTCACCGGGACCTTATAATGAGCAGTTCTTC
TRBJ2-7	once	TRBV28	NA	CASSSTVYEQYF	TGTGCCAGCAGTTCCACAGTGTACGAGCAGTACTTC
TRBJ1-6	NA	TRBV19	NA	CASSINSPRGSPLHF	TGTGCCAGTAGTATAAATTCACCCCGGGGTTCACCCCTCCACTTT
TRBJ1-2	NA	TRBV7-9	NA	CASSLTAGYGYTF	TGTGCCAGCAGCTTAACGGCAGGCTATGGCTACACCTTC
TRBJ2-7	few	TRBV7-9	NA	CASSLRSVRDRLYEQYF	TGTGCCAGCAGCTTAAGATCCGTCCGAGACAGACTCTACGAGCAGTACTTC
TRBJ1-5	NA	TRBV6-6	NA	CASTDPGDNQPQHF	TGTGCCAGCACGGATCCAGGGGACAATCAGCCCCAGCATTTT
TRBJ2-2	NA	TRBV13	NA	CASSLVTAGTGELFF	TGTGCCAGCAGCTTAGTGACAGCCGGAACCGGGGAGCTGTTTTTT
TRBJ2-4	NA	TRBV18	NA	CASSPQSLLAKNIQYF	TGTGCCAGCTCACCACAGAGTCTACTAGCCAAAAACATTCAGTACTTC
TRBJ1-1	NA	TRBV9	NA	CASSVAKGSTEAFF	TGTGCCAGCAGCGTAGCAAAGGGAAGCACTGAAGCTTTCTTT
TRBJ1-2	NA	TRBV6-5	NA	CASGGLSNYGYTF	TGTGCCAGCGGGGGGTTGAGTAACTATGGCTACACCTTC
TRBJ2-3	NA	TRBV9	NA	CASSNKGAATDTQYF	TGTGCCAGCAGCAACAAAGGGGCAGCTACAGATACGCAGTATTTT
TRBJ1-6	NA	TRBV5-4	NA	CASSLAGVESPLHF	TGTGCCAGCAGCTTGGCTGGGGTGGAATCACCCCTCCACTTT
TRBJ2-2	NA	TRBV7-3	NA	CASSLSGYSGELFF	TGTGCCAGCAGCTTAAGTGGCTATTCCGGGGAGCTGTTTTTT
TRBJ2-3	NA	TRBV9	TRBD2	CASSGVPRAGGNTDTQYF	TGTGCCAGCAGCGGAGTGCCGCGGGCGGGAGGGAACACAGATACGCAGTATTTT
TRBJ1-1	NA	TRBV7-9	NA	CASSFEGGTEAFF	TGTGCCAGCAGCTTCGAAGGTGGGACTGAAGCTTTCTTT
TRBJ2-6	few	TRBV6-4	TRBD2	CASRRTSGGFSGANVLTF	TGTGCCAGCAGACGGACTAGCGGGGGGTTCTCTGGGGCCAACGTCCTGACTTTC